The rows below give T cell receptor beta chains drawn from one sample of a study of blood T cell repertoires in COVID-19. Method: immunoSEQ multiplex PCR; TCRdb's copy keeps in-frame clones and lacks some. The sample shows 130,000 to 150,000 clones, 79% of them seen only once. Sequenced sample: peripheral blood. The source of these receptors is a woman in her sixties or seventies with COVID-19, enrolled during active disease. CDR3s include the opening cysteine and the closing phenylalanine or tryptophan. The order of the fields is clone size, J gene, D gene, CDR3 length, V gene, CDR3 protein, CDR3 DNA. D genes are given only for firm matches. Rows may omit the clone size; those that give it use once, few, many or a size class.

clone_size: NA
j_call: TRBJ2-3
d_call: TRBD2
cdr3_length: 15
v_call: TRBV7-3
cdr3_aa: CASSFSGANTDTQYF
cdr3_nt: TGTGCCAGCAGCTTTAGCGGGGCGAACACAGATACGCAGTATTTT

clone_size: NA
j_call: TRBJ1-4
d_call: NA
cdr3_length: 14
v_call: TRBV4-2
cdr3_aa: CASSQSGFGEKLFF
cdr3_nt: TGTGCCAGCAGCCAATCAGGGTTCGGGGAAAAACTGTTTTTT

clone_size: NA
j_call: TRBJ2-7
d_call: NA
cdr3_length: 13
v_call: TRBV15
cdr3_aa: CATSRDISYEQYF
cdr3_nt: TGTGCCACCAGCAGGGACATTTCCTACGAGCAGTACTTC

clone_size: NA
j_call: TRBJ1-5
d_call: TRBD1
cdr3_length: 15
v_call: TRBV19
cdr3_aa: CASSIGGGGIQPQHF
cdr3_nt: TGTGCCAGTAGTATTGGAGGGGGCGGGATTCAGCCCCAGCATTTT

clone_size: NA
j_call: TRBJ2-5
d_call: TRBD2
cdr3_length: 14
v_call: TRBV5-1
cdr3_aa: CASSITSGGETQYF
cdr3_nt: TGCGCCAGCAGCATCACTAGCGGGGGGGAGACCCAGTACTTC

clone_size: NA
j_call: TRBJ2-3
d_call: NA
cdr3_length: 13
v_call: TRBV11-2
cdr3_aa: CASSVGGTDTQYF
cdr3_nt: TGTGCCAGCTCCGTCGGAGGCACAGATACGCAGTATTTT

clone_size: NA
j_call: TRBJ1-1
d_call: NA
cdr3_length: 13
v_call: TRBV6-5
cdr3_aa: CASIGQGKGGAFF
cdr3_nt: TGTGCCAGCATTGGGCAGGGAAAAGGGGGAGCTTTCTTT

clone_size: NA
j_call: TRBJ1-4
d_call: NA
cdr3_length: 14
v_call: TRBV5-1
cdr3_aa: CASARARVEEKLFF
cdr3_nt: TGCGCCAGCGCTCGGGCCAGGGTCGAAGAAAAACTGTTTTTT

clone_size: NA
j_call: TRBJ1-1
d_call: TRBD1
cdr3_length: 15
v_call: TRBV30
cdr3_aa: CAWIRADRANTEAFF
cdr3_nt: TGTGCCTGGATAAGGGCCGACAGGGCGAACACTGAAGCTTTCTTT

clone_size: NA
j_call: TRBJ2-5
d_call: NA
cdr3_length: 15
v_call: TRBV24-1
cdr3_aa: CATSLGGQLQETQYF
cdr3_nt: TGTGCCACCAGTCTAGGTGGACAACTCCAAGAGACCCAGTACTTC

clone_size: NA
j_call: TRBJ2-5
d_call: TRBD1
cdr3_length: 14
v_call: TRBV29-1
cdr3_aa: CSVGTGVFQETQYF
cdr3_nt: TGCAGCGTTGGGACAGGGGTTTTCCAAGAGACCCAGTACTTC

clone_size: NA
j_call: TRBJ2-7
d_call: TRBD1
cdr3_length: 14
v_call: TRBV6-5
cdr3_aa: CASSPGQGLYEQYF
cdr3_nt: TGTGCCAGCAGCCCGGGACAGGGGTTATACGAGCAGTACTTC

clone_size: once
j_call: TRBJ1-2
d_call: NA
cdr3_length: 15
v_call: TRBV5-4
cdr3_aa: CASRVFGTGAGGYTF
cdr3_nt: TGTGCCAGCAGGGTGTTTGGCACTGGGGCAGGTGGCTACACCTTC

clone_size: NA
j_call: TRBJ2-5
d_call: TRBD2
cdr3_length: 17
v_call: TRBV5-1
cdr3_aa: CASSLGSGGQGEETQYF
cdr3_nt: TGCGCCAGCAGCTTGGGTAGCGGGGGCCAGGGGGAAGAGACCCAGTACTTC

clone_size: NA
j_call: TRBJ2-3
d_call: TRBD2
cdr3_length: 15
v_call: TRBV3-1/TRBV3-2
cdr3_aa: CASSQVVGGSDTQYF
cdr3_nt: TGTGCCAGCAGCCAAGTGGTCGGGGGGTCAGATACGCAGTATTTT

clone_size: once
j_call: TRBJ2-1
d_call: NA
cdr3_length: 11
v_call: TRBV30
cdr3_aa: CAWSVRVEQFF
cdr3_nt: TGTGCCTGGAGTGTACGAGTTGAGCAGTTCTTC

clone_size: once
j_call: TRBJ2-3
d_call: NA
cdr3_length: 14
v_call: TRBV2
cdr3_aa: CASSEVQGLDTQYF
cdr3_nt: TGTGCCAGCAGTGAAGTACAGGGCTTGGATACGCAGTATTTT

clone_size: NA
j_call: TRBJ1-4
d_call: NA
cdr3_length: 14
v_call: TRBV6-5
cdr3_aa: CASSYSTAPGALFF
cdr3_nt: TGTGCCAGCAGTTACTCGACGGCACCAGGGGCCCTGTTTTTT

clone_size: NA
j_call: TRBJ1-5
d_call: NA
cdr3_length: 13
v_call: TRBV7-8
cdr3_aa: CASSLRTEQPQHF
cdr3_nt: TGTGCCAGCAGCTTAAGGACAGAGCAGCCCCAGCATTTT

clone_size: NA
j_call: TRBJ1-2
d_call: NA
cdr3_length: 13
v_call: TRBV2
cdr3_aa: CASSLDKNYGYTF
cdr3_nt: TGTGCCAGCAGCTTGGACAAGAACTATGGCTACACCTTC

clone_size: NA
j_call: TRBJ2-1
d_call: TRBD2
cdr3_length: 14
v_call: TRBV2
cdr3_aa: CASSGGPTSNEQFF
cdr3_nt: TGTGCCAGCTCGGGGGGGCCCACGTCTAACGAGCAGTTCTTC

clone_size: NA
j_call: TRBJ2-1
d_call: NA
cdr3_length: 14
v_call: TRBV27
cdr3_aa: CASSLWGRYNEQFF
cdr3_nt: TGTGCCAGCAGTTTATGGGGCAGATACAATGAGCAGTTCTTC

clone_size: NA
j_call: TRBJ2-3
d_call: TRBD2
cdr3_length: 16
v_call: TRBV5-5
cdr3_aa: CASSLTPSGVGDTQYF
cdr3_nt: TGTGCCAGCAGCTTGACCCCTAGCGGGGTCGGAGATACGCAGTATTTT

clone_size: once
j_call: TRBJ1-1
d_call: TRBD1
cdr3_length: 13
v_call: TRBV6-5
cdr3_aa: CASRGTGGAEAFF
cdr3_nt: TGTGCCAGCAGGGGGACAGGGGGCGCGGAAGCTTTCTTT

clone_size: NA
j_call: TRBJ2-7
d_call: TRBD1
cdr3_length: 13
v_call: TRBV7-9
cdr3_aa: CASSRQGSYEQYF
cdr3_nt: TGTGCCAGCAGCCGACAGGGATCTTACGAGCAGTACTTC

clone_size: NA
j_call: TRBJ1-2
d_call: TRBD1
cdr3_length: 13
v_call: TRBV2
cdr3_aa: CASWFVQGYGYTF
cdr3_nt: TGTGCCAGCTGGTTTGTACAGGGGTATGGCTACACCTTC

clone_size: once
j_call: TRBJ2-1
d_call: NA
cdr3_length: 14
v_call: TRBV28
cdr3_aa: CALGAPSSYNEQFF
cdr3_nt: TGTGCCCTTGGGGCGCCCAGCTCCTACAATGAGCAGTTCTTC

clone_size: NA
j_call: TRBJ2-7
d_call: TRBD1
cdr3_length: 14
v_call: TRBV19
cdr3_aa: CASSPDRGTSEQYF
cdr3_nt: TGTGCCAGTAGTCCCGACAGGGGAACTTCCGAGCAGTACTTC

clone_size: NA
j_call: TRBJ1-1
d_call: NA
cdr3_length: 15
v_call: TRBV6-1
cdr3_aa: CASSERVREGTEAFF
cdr3_nt: TGTGCCAGCAGTGAAAGAGTCAGGGAAGGGACTGAAGCTTTCTTT

clone_size: NA
j_call: TRBJ1-2
d_call: TRBD1
cdr3_length: 15
v_call: TRBV6-5
cdr3_aa: CASIPGTGGNYGYTF
cdr3_nt: TGTGCCAGCATTCCCGGGACAGGGGGCAACTATGGCTACACCTTC

clone_size: NA
j_call: TRBJ2-7
d_call: NA
cdr3_length: 14
v_call: TRBV5-8
cdr3_aa: CASSLAAGTYEQYF
cdr3_nt: TGTGCCAGCAGCTTGGCGGCAGGGACCTACGAGCAGTACTTC

clone_size: NA
j_call: TRBJ2-7
d_call: NA
cdr3_length: 16
v_call: TRBV6-1
cdr3_aa: CASSDGLWQGYHEQYF
cdr3_nt: TGTGCCAGCAGTGACGGGTTGTGGCAGGGGTACCACGAGCAGTACTTC

clone_size: NA
j_call: TRBJ2-1
d_call: TRBD2
cdr3_length: 16
v_call: TRBV5-1
cdr3_aa: CASSFTGGSTYNEQFF
cdr3_nt: TGCGCCAGCAGCTTCACGGGAGGGTCGACCTACAATGAGCAGTTCTTC

clone_size: NA
j_call: TRBJ2-5
d_call: NA
cdr3_length: 16
v_call: TRBV7-8
cdr3_aa: CASSLEARGGQETQYF
cdr3_nt: TGTGCCAGCAGCTTAGAAGCCCGCGGTGGACAAGAGACCCAGTACTTC

clone_size: NA
j_call: TRBJ1-4
d_call: TRBD1
cdr3_length: 16
v_call: TRBV6-5
cdr3_aa: CASSLNRGLGNEKLFF
cdr3_nt: TGTGCCAGCAGTTTGAACAGGGGGCTTGGTAATGAAAAACTGTTTTTT

clone_size: few
j_call: TRBJ1-2
d_call: TRBD1
cdr3_length: 15
v_call: TRBV11-2
cdr3_aa: CASSLGLQGADGYTF
cdr3_nt: TGTGCCAGCAGCTTAGGCCTACAGGGGGCAGATGGCTACACCTTC

clone_size: NA
j_call: TRBJ1-5
d_call: NA
cdr3_length: 13
v_call: TRBV4-2
cdr3_aa: CASSQDGSQPQHF
cdr3_nt: TGTGCCAGCAGCCAAGACGGGAGTCAGCCCCAGCATTTT

clone_size: NA
j_call: TRBJ2-1
d_call: TRBD2
cdr3_length: 17
v_call: TRBV9
cdr3_aa: CASSVDSPTSGFYEQFF
cdr3_nt: TGTGCCAGCAGCGTCGATAGCCCGACTAGCGGCTTCTATGAGCAGTTCTTC

clone_size: NA
j_call: TRBJ1-1
d_call: TRBD1
cdr3_length: 14
v_call: TRBV5-1
cdr3_aa: CASSSDRGNTEAFF
cdr3_nt: TGCGCCAGCAGCAGTGACAGGGGGAACACTGAAGCTTTCTTT

clone_size: NA
j_call: TRBJ2-3
d_call: TRBD2
cdr3_length: 15
v_call: TRBV2
cdr3_aa: CASTGELAGLDTQYF
cdr3_nt: TGTGCCAGCACGGGTGAACTAGCGGGTTTAGATACGCAGTATTTT

clone_size: NA
j_call: TRBJ1-6
d_call: TRBD1
cdr3_length: 16
v_call: TRBV5-1
cdr3_aa: CASSSQGARQNSPLHF
cdr3_nt: TGCGCCAGCAGCTCCCAGGGGGCACGGCAAAATTCACCCCTCCACTTT